The next 4 T cell receptor beta chains were all read from a single sample in a study of blood T cell repertoires in COVID-19. Assay used: immunoSEQ multiplex PCR; TCRdb lists only in-frame clones, some missing. This sample yields approximately 290,000 clones, of which 89% are seen a single time; under 15% belongs to the top ten. Sequencing was carried out using peripheral blood. Receptor source: an older woman with acute or convalescent COVID-19.

The chain employs TRBV29-1 and TRBJ2-5; D might be TRBD1 (5 bases). Trimming took 6 bases from V and 5 from J, leaving 10 bases between them. From germline, CDR1 is SQVTM and CDR2 ANQGSEA. CDR3 length: 11 residues. This CDR3 is CSVSRVETQYF. The CDR3 DNA follows: TGCAGCGTAAGCAGGGTGGAGACCCAGTACTTC.

This clone was recorded once. V gene TRBV6-2 or TRBV6-3 combines with J gene TRBJ2-3; D not certain. This CDR3 is built from 14 residues. The germline V gene has CDR1 MNHEY and CDR2 SVGEGT. Trimming took off 2 bases at V and 2 bases at J, with 8 bases between the two ends. CDR3 coding DNA: TGTGCCAGCAGTTACGATCGACACACAGATACGCAGTATTTT. Translated: CASSYDRHTDTQYF.

The chain combines TRBV27 with TRBJ2-5; TRBD2 agrees at 7 bases. In germline, CDR1 is MNHEY, CDR2 SMNVEV (reference sequence). Trimming cost V 2 bases and J 7 bases; bases outside gene matches: 4. The CDR3 totals 13 residues. As DNA, the CDR3 is TGTGCCAGCAGTTTAAGCCGGGAGGCGACCCAGTACTTC. This gives the protein CASSLSREATQYF.

The chain combines TRBV4-1 with TRBJ2-7; D is perhaps TRBD2 (5 bases). Trimming took 3 bases from V and 3 from J, leaving 9 bases between them. The CDR3 covers 13 residues. Germline assignment: CDR1 MGHRA and CDR2 YSYEKL. The CDR3, as DNA: TGCGCCAGCAGCCACTACGAGGGCTACGAGCAGTACTTC. Translated: CASSHYEGYEQYF.